The 7 T cell receptor beta chains below come from one sample, sequenced in a study of cytomegalovirus exposure and HLA in healthy donors. PCR used 60 Vbeta primers and 13 Jbeta primers. The data were produced by immunoSEQ multiplex PCR, yet TCRdb's version contains in-frame clones alone and is incomplete. The repertoire includes 200,000 to 250,000 clones, roughly four fifths of them detected once, and roughly 10% sits in the top ten. Sequencing was performed on PBMCs. These receptors came from a woman in her 50s in good health and CMV-seropositive.

This chain uses TRBV25-1 with TRBJ1-2; D is unresolved. CDR3 length equals 15 residues. V was cut by 1 base and J by 6 bases, with 15 bases left in between. Germline lookup yields CDR1 MGHDK and CDR2 SYGVNS. The CDR3: CASSESRGIEDGYTF. CDR3 nucleotides: TGTGCCAGCAGTGAATCCCGGGGAATAGAGGATGGCTACACCTTC.

The chain recombines TRBV30 with TRBJ2-5, with 13 bases that match TRBD2. J was trimmed by 5 bases and V by 2 bases; bases with no gene match: 5. CDR3 size: 15 residues. Germline V gives CDR1 GTSNPN, CDR2 SVGIG (reference sequence). In nucleotides, the CDR3 is TGTGCCTGGAGTACTAGCGGGGGGGCCCTCGAGACCCAGTACTTC. This sequence encodes CAWSTSGGALETQYF.

This chain connects TRBV5-4 to TRBJ2-5, with 7 bases aligning to TRBD1. Trimming removed 0 bases from V and 1 base from J; junction bases left unmatched: 3. Germline CDR1 and CDR2: SGHNT and YYREEE (reference sequence). The CDR3 extends over 15 amino acids. CDR3 in DNA: TGTGCCAGCAGCTTGGGGACAGGAATCCAAGAGACCCAGTACTTC. Its translation: CASSLGTGIQETQYF. Full variable domain (missing parts from reference TRBV5-4 and TRBJ2-5): ETGVTQSPTHLIKTRGQQVTLRCSSQSGHNTVSWYQQALGQGPQFIFQYYREEENGRGNFPPRFSGLQFPNYSSELNVNALELDDSALYLCASSLGTGIQETQYFGPGTRLLVL.

J is TRBJ2-7 and V is TRBV7-3; no definite D call. CDR1 is SGHTA and CDR2 is FQGTGA in the germline V gene. Trimming pared 1 base from V and 6 bases from J, leaving 10 bases between. The CDR3 has 13 residues. The CDR3 nucleotides read TGTGCCAGCAGCTTAAGTCCGTCCCTCGAGCAGTACTTC. Translating gives CASSLSPSLEQYF.

The chain uses TRBV19 and TRBJ1-1, with 7 nucleotides matching TRBD1. Trimming cost V 5 bases and J 2 bases; bases outside gene matches: 11. The CDR3 runs 16 residues. From germline, CDR1 is LNHDA and CDR2 SQIVND (reference sequence). The DNA of the CDR3 is TGTGCCAGTAGTGGCCCGGGACAGCCTTCAAACACTGAAGCTTTCTTT. Protein: CASSGPGQPSNTEAFF.

This clone was seen just once. The chain carries TRBV5-6 and TRBJ2-7; 7 bases map to TRBD2. J gave up 3 bases and V 4 bases, and 7 bases lay outside the gene matches. This CDR3 contains 14 residues. CDR1 SGHDT and CDR2 YYEEEE come from the germline V gene. This CDR3 reads CASSPREVIYEQYF. As DNA, the CDR3 is TGTGCCAGCAGCCCCCGGGAGGTAATCTACGAGCAGTACTTC.

The V and J genes are TRBV2 and TRBJ2-5; D ambiguous. The J call is in doubt because the DNA end fits TRBJ2-7 better. In germline, CDR1 is SNHLY, CDR2 FYNNEI. The CDR3 totals 11 residues. The chain's CDR3 is CASRVENEQYF. In DNA, the CDR3 is TGTGCCAGCAGGGTGGAGAACGAGCAGTACTTC.